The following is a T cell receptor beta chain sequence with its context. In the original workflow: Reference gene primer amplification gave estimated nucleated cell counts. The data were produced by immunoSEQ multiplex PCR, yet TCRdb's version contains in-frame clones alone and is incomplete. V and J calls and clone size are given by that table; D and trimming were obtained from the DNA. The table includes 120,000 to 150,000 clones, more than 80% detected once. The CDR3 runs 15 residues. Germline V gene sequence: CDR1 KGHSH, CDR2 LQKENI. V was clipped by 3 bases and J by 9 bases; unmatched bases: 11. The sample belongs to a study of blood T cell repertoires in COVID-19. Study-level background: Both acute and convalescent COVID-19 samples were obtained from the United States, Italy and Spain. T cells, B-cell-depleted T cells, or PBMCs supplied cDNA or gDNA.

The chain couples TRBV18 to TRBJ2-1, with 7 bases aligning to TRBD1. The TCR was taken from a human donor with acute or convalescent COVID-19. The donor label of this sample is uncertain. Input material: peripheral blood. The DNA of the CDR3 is TGTGCCAGCTCACCTATGACAGGGAGAGTTGGTGAGCAGTTCTTC. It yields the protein CASSPMTGRVGEQFF.